The rows below give T cell receptor beta chains drawn from one sample of a study of T cell changes during pregnancy in multiple sclerosis. Assay: immunoSEQ multiplex PCR; the TCRdb copy retains only in-frame clones and omits some. The sample yields roughly 48,000 clones, almost 95% seen once. The specimen comprised CD4+ T cells from peripheral blood mononuclear cells, sampled in the second trimester of pregnancy. The receptors here all came from a female donor in good health, enrolled as a control in a pregnancy study. CDR3s include the opening cysteine and the closing phenylalanine or tryptophan. D genes are given only for firm matches. Only part of the rows carry a size: once, few, many, or a class if the clone is expanded.

J gene	clone size	V gene	D gene	CDR3 DNA	CDR3 protein
TRBJ2-7	NA	TRBV6-1	NA	TGTGCCAGCAGTGTCCGACTAGTGACGCACTCCTACGAGCAGTACTTC	CASSVRLVTHSYEQYF
TRBJ2-7	NA	TRBV29-1	NA	TGCAGCGTTGCCAGACGACTCTCCTACGAGCAGTACTTC	CSVARRLSYEQYF
TRBJ1-1	few	TRBV6-5	NA	TGTGCCAGCAGTTACTATATGAACACTGAAGCTTTCTTT	CASSYYMNTEAFF
TRBJ2-5	NA	TRBV9	TRBD2	TGTGCCAGCAGCGTATACGGGAGGGGGGGAGAGACCCAGTACTTC	CASSVYGRGGETQYF
TRBJ2-7	NA	TRBV6-1	NA	TGTGCCAGCAGTGAACGGGGGACCACCTACGAGCAGTACTTC	CASSERGTTYEQYF
TRBJ1-2	NA	TRBV28	NA	TGTGCCAGCACGGGGTTATTCGCTACCTATGGCTACACCTTC	CASTGLFATYGYTF
TRBJ1-5	NA	TRBV19	TRBD1	TGTGCCAGTAGTAACCGGGACAGGGACCTTCGGCCCCAGCATTTT	CASSNRDRDLRPQHF
TRBJ1-1	NA	TRBV19	TRBD1	TGTGCCAGTAGTTCCCGGACAGGGGAATGGACTGAAGCTTTCTTT	CASSSRTGEWTEAFF
TRBJ1-5	NA	TRBV28	NA	TGTGCCAGCAGTCCTGGTGGCAGGGATAGCAATCAGCCCCAGCATTTT	CASSPGGRDSNQPQHF
TRBJ1-5	NA	TRBV5-6	NA	TGTGCCAGCAGCTCCTATGGAGGCGGCAATCAGCCCCAGCATTTT	CASSSYGGGNQPQHF
TRBJ1-5	NA	TRBV10-3	NA	TGTGCCATCTCCGCAGATAGCAATCAGCCCCAGCATTTT	CAISADSNQPQHF
TRBJ2-7	few	TRBV19	NA	TGTGCCAGTAGCCACTCCTACGAGCAGTACTTC	CASSHSYEQYF
TRBJ2-3	NA	TRBV25-1	TRBD2	TGTGCCAGCAGTAGCGGGGTAGGGAGCACAGATACGCAGTATTTT	CASSSGVGSTDTQYF
TRBJ1-2	NA	TRBV28	NA	TGTGCCAGCAGTCCACGGACTATTAACTATGGCTACACCTTC	CASSPRTINYGYTF
TRBJ2-4	few	TRBV5-4	TRBD1	TGTGCCAGCAGCAGACAGGGGTGGAGGGACATTCAGTACTTC	CASSRQGWRDIQYF
TRBJ1-1	NA	TRBV7-8	NA	TGTGCCAGCAGTCGGACTTCGGGGAGAGACACTGAAGCTTTCTTT	CASSRTSGRDTEAFF
TRBJ1-2	NA	TRBV6-1	NA	TGTGCCAGCAGTGATTATATAGGGGGGGCTCGGGGTGGCTACACCTTC	CASSDYIGGARGGYTF
TRBJ2-7	NA	TRBV2	NA	TGTGCCAGCAGGTCAGTCTCCTACGAGCAGTACTTC	CASRSVSYEQYF
TRBJ1-5	once	TRBV5-1	NA	TGCGCCAGCAGCTTGGCTCCGGGGGATCAGCCCCAGCATTTT	CASSLAPGDQPQHF
TRBJ2-7	NA	TRBV11-3	TRBD2	TGTGCCAGCAGGGCTAGCGGTTCTTACGAGCAGTACTTC	CASRASGSYEQYF
TRBJ2-2	NA	TRBV5-1	NA	TGCGCCAGCAGCTTGGCAGGGGCCGCCGCGAACACCGGGGAGCTGTTTTTT	CASSLAGAAANTGELFF
TRBJ2-1	NA	TRBV7-9	TRBD2	TGTGCCGCAAGCGGGAGTGAGCAGTTCTTC	CAASGSEQFF
TRBJ1-3	NA	TRBV28	NA	TGTGCCAGCGGGTTAGAGGGCAGCTCTGGAAACACCATATATTTT	CASGLEGSSGNTIYF
TRBJ2-1	NA	TRBV7-2	TRBD2	TGTGCCAGCAGCTTATCGACCGGGACTAGCGGTCTCAATGAGCAGTTCTTC	CASSLSTGTSGLNEQFF
TRBJ1-1	NA	TRBV19	NA	TGTGCCAGTAGTACAACTCAGGTCAAGAACACTGAAGCTTTCTTT	CASSTTQVKNTEAFF